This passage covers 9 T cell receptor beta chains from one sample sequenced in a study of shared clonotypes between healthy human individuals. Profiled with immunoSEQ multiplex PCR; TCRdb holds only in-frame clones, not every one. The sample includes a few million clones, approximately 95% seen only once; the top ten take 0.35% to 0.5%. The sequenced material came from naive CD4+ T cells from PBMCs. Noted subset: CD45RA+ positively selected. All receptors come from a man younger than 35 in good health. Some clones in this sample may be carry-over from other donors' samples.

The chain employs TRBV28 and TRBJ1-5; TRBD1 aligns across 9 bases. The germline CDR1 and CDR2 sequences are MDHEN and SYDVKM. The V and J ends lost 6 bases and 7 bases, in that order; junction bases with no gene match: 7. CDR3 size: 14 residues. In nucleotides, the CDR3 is TGTGCCAGCAGGGGGACAGGGAGCGGCCAGCCCCAGCATTTT. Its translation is CASRGTGSGQPQHF.

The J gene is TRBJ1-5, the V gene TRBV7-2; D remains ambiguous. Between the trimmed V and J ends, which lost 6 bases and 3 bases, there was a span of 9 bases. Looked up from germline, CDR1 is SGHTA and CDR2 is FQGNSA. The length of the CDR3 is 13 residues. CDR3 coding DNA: TGTGCCAGCAGGGACTCGTCCAATCAGCCCCAGCATTTT. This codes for CASRDSSNQPQHF.

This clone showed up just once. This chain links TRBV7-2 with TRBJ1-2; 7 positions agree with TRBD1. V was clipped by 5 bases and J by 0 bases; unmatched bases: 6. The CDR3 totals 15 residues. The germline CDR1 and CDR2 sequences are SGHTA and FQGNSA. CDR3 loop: CASSPWDSANYGYTF. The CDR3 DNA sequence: TGTGCCAGCAGCCCCTGGGACAGCGCTAACTATGGCTACACCTTC. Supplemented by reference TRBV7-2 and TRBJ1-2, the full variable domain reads GAGVSQSPSNKVTEKGKDVELRCDPISGHTALYWYRQSLGQGLEFLIYFQGNSAPDKSGLPSDRFSAERTGGSVSTLTIQRTQQEDSAVYLCASSPWDSANYGYTFGSGTRLTVV.

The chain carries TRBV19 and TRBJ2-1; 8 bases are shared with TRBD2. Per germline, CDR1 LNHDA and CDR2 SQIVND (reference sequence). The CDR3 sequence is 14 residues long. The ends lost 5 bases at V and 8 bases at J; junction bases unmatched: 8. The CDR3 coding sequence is TGTGCCAGTAGTTTACTAGCGGTCAACTATGAGCAGTTCTTC. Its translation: CASSLLAVNYEQFF.

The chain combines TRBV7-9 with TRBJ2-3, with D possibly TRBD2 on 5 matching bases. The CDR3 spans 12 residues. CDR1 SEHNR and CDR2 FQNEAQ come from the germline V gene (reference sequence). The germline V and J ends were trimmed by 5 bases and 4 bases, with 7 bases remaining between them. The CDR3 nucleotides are TGTGCCAGCAGCCGGGGATCAGATACGCAGTATTTT. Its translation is CASSRGSDTQYF.

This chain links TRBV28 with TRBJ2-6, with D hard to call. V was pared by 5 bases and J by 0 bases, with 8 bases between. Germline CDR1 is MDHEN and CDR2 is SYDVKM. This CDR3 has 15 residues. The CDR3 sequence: CASSPPFSGANVLTF. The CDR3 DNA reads TGTGCCAGCAGTCCACCCTTCTCTGGGGCCAACGTCCTGACTTTC.

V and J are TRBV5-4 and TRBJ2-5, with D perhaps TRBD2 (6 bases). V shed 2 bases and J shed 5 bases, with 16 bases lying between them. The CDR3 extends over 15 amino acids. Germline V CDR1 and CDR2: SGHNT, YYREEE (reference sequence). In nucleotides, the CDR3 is TGTGCCAGCAGCTTAGGGACTTTACGGATGGAGACCCAGTACTTC. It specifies CASSLGTLRMETQYF. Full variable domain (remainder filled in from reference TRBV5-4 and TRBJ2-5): ETGVTQSPTHLIKTRGQQVTLRCSSQSGHNTVSWYQQALGQGPQFIFQYYREEENGRGNFPPRFSGLQFPNYSSELNVNALELDDSALYLCASSLGTLRMETQYFGPGTRLLVL.

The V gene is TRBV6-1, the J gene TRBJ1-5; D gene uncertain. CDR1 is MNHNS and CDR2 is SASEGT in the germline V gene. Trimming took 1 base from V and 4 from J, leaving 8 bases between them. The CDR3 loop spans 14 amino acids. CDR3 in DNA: TGTGCCAGCAGTGAAGGTCCAGGAAATCAGCCCCAGCATTTT. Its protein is CASSEGPGNQPQHF.

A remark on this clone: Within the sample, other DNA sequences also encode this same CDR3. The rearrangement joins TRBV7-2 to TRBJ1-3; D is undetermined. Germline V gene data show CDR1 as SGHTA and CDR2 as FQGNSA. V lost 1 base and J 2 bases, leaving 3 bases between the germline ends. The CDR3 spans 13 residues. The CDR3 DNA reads TGTGCCAGCAGCTTAGATCCTGGAAACACCATATATTTT. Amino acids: CASSLDPGNTIYF.